This T cell receptor beta chain was sequenced in a study of blood T cell repertoires in COVID-19. Study at large: COVID-19 samples from acute and convalescent phases originated in the United States, Italy and Spain.

Trimming took off 3 bases at V and 6 bases at J, with 11 bases between the two ends. The CDR3 is 12 amino acids. Germline-derived CDR1 and CDR2 are GTSNPN and SVGIG (reference sequence). Clones were sequenced by immunoSEQ multiplex PCR, and TCRdb holds only the in-frame ones, with some missing. The sample lists under 45,000 clones; 80% to 90% were seen once. This TCR came from a woman aged 40 to 50 with acute or convalescent COVID-19. The specimen was peripheral blood. This chain links TRBV30 with TRBJ1-2; D possibly corresponds to TRBD1 (5 bases). Here the CDR3 DNA reads TGTGCCTGGAGCTCAGAGGACAATGGCTACACCTTC. Translated, it gives CAWSSEDNGYTF.